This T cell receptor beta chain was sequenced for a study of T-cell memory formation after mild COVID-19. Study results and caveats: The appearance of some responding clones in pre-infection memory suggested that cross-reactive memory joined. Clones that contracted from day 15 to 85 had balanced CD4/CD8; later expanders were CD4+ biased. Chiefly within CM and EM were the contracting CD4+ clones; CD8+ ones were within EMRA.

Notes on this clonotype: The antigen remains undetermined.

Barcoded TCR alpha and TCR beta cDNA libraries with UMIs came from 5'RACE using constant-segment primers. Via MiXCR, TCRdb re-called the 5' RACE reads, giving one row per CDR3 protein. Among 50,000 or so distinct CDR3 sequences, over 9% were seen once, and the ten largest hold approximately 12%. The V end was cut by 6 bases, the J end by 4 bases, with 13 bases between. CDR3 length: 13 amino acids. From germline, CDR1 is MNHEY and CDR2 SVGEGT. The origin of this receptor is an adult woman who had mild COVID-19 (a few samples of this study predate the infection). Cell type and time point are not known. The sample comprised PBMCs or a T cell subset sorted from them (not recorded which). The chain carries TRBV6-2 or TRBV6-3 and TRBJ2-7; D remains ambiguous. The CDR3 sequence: CASSLDTRYEQYF. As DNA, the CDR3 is TGTGCCAGCAGCCTAGACACCAGATACGAGCAGTACTTC.